The 28 T cell receptor beta chains listed next were all sequenced from one sample in a study of blood T cells in healthy people across ages. It was with a sample-barcoded 5' primer and a J-beta primer mix that a second PCR of roughly 7 to 12 cycles was run. TCRdb passed the 5' RACE reads through MiXCR, listing each CDR3 protein once. The repertoire has hundreds of thousands of distinct CDR3 sequences, about 53% of them found once; the top ten carry about 38%. Sequencing was done on a sample of blood. These receptors all come from a man at least 80 years old in good health.

There are a few counts of this clonotype. The chain recombines TRBV6-2 or TRBV6-3 with TRBJ2-6; no firm D call. The ends were cut back, 7 bases at V and 1 base at J, with 17 bases in the middle. This CDR3 is 17 amino acids long. Per germline, CDR1 MNHEY and CDR2 SVGEGT. In nucleotides, the CDR3 is TGTGCCAGCACTCCGACGGACGGACGGTCTGGGGCCAACGTCCTGACTTTC. Amino acid sequence: CASTPTDGRSGANVLTF.

This clonotype was observed a handful of times. J is TRBJ1-5 and V is TRBV12-3 or TRBV12-4; D remains unclear. V shed 2 bases and J shed 4 bases, with 6 bases lying between them. CDR3 length: 13 residues. The CDR3 protein is CASSLKGNQPQHF. The CDR3 DNA is TGTGCCAGCAGTTTAAAAGGGAATCAGCCCCAGCATTTT.

V is TRBV12-3 or TRBV12-4 and J is TRBJ1-5; D gene ambiguous. There are 15 residues in the CDR3. V was clipped by 7 bases and J by 0 bases, with 13 bases between them. CDR3: CASTPGGPSNQPQHF. CDR3 DNA: TGTGCCAGCACCCCTGGCGGGCCTAGCAATCAGCCCCAGCATTTT.

This clonotype was observed a single time. The chain carries TRBV5-1 and TRBJ2-5, with 10 bases matching TRBD2. Losses at the gene ends were 0 bases for V and 6 bases for J; bases not matched to a gene: 8. The CDR3 consists of 16 residues. Germline CDR1 reads SGHRS; CDR2 reads YFSETQ. CDR3 DNA sequence: TGCGCCAGCAGCTTGGAAGTCTCTAGCGGGAGCCAGACCCAGTACTTC. This encodes CASSLEVSSGSQTQYF.

The chain employs TRBV29-1 and TRBJ2-1; tentative D call: TRBD1 (6 bases). V lost 6 bases, J lost 4 bases, and 10 bases lay in between. The CDR3 sequence is 12 residues long. CDR1 is SQVTM, CDR2 ANQGSEA, per germline. This CDR3 reads CSVSQGYNEQFF. The CDR3 nucleotides are TGCAGCGTCTCACAGGGTTACAATGAGCAGTTCTTC.

This chain joins TRBV2 and TRBJ2-5; 11 bases align to TRBD2. Trimming removed 8 bases from V and 1 base from J; junction bases left unmatched: 6. Germline V lookup: CDR1 SNHLY, CDR2 FYNNEI. The CDR3 contains 15 residues. The CDR3 loop is CASRRLAGRQETQYF. CDR3 coding DNA: TGTGCCAGCCGACGACTAGCGGGGCGCCAAGAGACCCAGTACTTC.

The CDR3 is CASRSRPDYNEQFF. As DNA, the CDR3 is TGTGCCAGCAGGTCCCGACCGGACTACAATGAGCAGTTCTTC. The genes are TRBV12-3 or TRBV12-4 and TRBJ2-1; D not resolved. V was cut by 6 bases and J by 3 bases, with 12 bases left in between. There are 14 residues in the CDR3.

V and J are TRBV13 and TRBJ2-7; D remains unclear. V was trimmed by 0 bases and J by 9 bases, leaving 9 bases between them. The CDR3 totals 12 residues. CDR1 is PRHDT, CDR2 FYEKMQ, per germline (reference sequence). CDR3 coding DNA: TGTGCCAGCAGCTTAGGCCCCGGATTGCAGTACTTC. It encodes CASSLGPGLQYF.

This chain connects TRBV6-1 to TRBJ1-2; the match to TRBD1 covers 10 bases. Germline values: CDR1 MNHNS, CDR2 SASEGT. V dropped 4 bases and J dropped 3; count of bases not matched to a gene: 5. There are 15 residues in the CDR3. The CDR3 protein is CASSAGTGVDYGYTF. CDR3 coding DNA: TGTGCCAGCAGTGCCGGGACAGGGGTGGACTATGGCTACACCTTC.

This clonotype came up a few times. The V and J genes are TRBV3-1 and TRBJ2-6; a possible D gene is TRBD2 (5 bases). V lost 1 base, J lost 4 bases, and 11 bases lay in between. CDR1 and CDR2 (germline): LGHDT, YNNKEL (reference sequence). The CDR3 is 16 amino acids. The CDR3 protein is CASSQALGTGANVLTF. Written as DNA, the CDR3 is TGTGCCAGCAGCCAAGCACTAGGAACGGGGGCCAACGTCCTGACTTTC.

V gene TRBV29-1 combines with J gene TRBJ2-2; D is tentatively TRBD1 or TRBD2 (5 bases each). From germline, CDR1 is SQVTM and CDR2 ANQGSEA. This CDR3 spans 12 amino acids. CDR3 region: CSIGWGTGELFF. In nucleotides, the CDR3 is TGCAGTATTGGCTGGGGGACCGGGGAGCTGTTTTTT.

The chain links TRBV6-1 to TRBJ2-7, with D maybe TRBD2 (8 bases). This CDR3 is 18 amino acids long. Trimming took 6 bases from V and 0 from J, leaving 24 bases between them. Germline V gene lookup returns CDR1 MNHNS and CDR2 SASEGT. DNA of the CDR3: TGTGCCAGCAGCCATGGGACAGAACTAGCGGAGGGCTCCTACGAGCAGTACTTC. The encoded protein is CASSHGTELAEGSYEQYF.

The CDR3 region has the DNA TGTGCCAGCAGCCACGGGACCCTAGACGCCCACGAGCAGTACTTC. It encodes CASSHGTLDAHEQYF. The chain has TRBV7-2 and TRBJ2-7; TRBD1 or TRBD2 may be the D gene (5 bases each). V lost 5 bases, J lost 5 bases, and 19 bases lay in between. CDR1 is SGHTA, CDR2 FQGNSA, per germline. The CDR3 contains 15 residues.

The genes are TRBV5-1 and TRBJ2-7, with a weak D call TRBD2 (5 bases). The CDR3 totals 13 residues. The germline V gene has CDR1 SGHRS and CDR2 YFSETQ. Between the trimmed V and J ends, which lost 3 bases and 3 bases, there was a span of 10 bases. The DNA of the CDR3 is TGCGCCAGCAGCTCCTTGGGAGACTACGAGCAGTACTTC. Encoded protein: CASSSLGDYEQYF.

J is TRBJ2-3 and V is TRBV20-1; 8 bases map to TRBD2. V lost 7 bases, J lost 14 bases, and 11 bases stayed unmatched. This CDR3 contains 11 residues. Germline V CDR1 and CDR2: DFQATT, SNEGSKA (reference sequence). The CDR3 sequence is CSGTSSRYAYF. In DNA form, the CDR3 reads TGCAGTGGGACTAGCTCCAGATACGCGTATTTT.

This chain links TRBV27 with TRBJ2-1; D is possibly TRBD1 (6 bases). CDR3 length equals 12 residues. Per the germline V gene, CDR1 is MNHEY and CDR2 is SMNVEV (reference sequence). V lost 6 bases and J 12 bases, leaving 15 bases between the germline ends. CDR3 loop: CASRQSGTPQFF. The CDR3 coding sequence is TGTGCCAGCAGGCAGTCCGGGACACCGCAGTTCTTC.

This chain links TRBV15 with TRBJ2-3; D ambiguous. CDR3 length equals 15 residues. V lost 3 bases to trimming and J lost 5 bases, with 15 bases between them. The germline CDR1 and CDR2 sequences are LNHNV and YYDKDF (reference sequence). CDR3 loop: CATSRDLAPLDTQYF. The CDR3 nucleotides are TGTGCCACCAGCAGGGACCTGGCCCCACTAGATACGCAGTATTTT.

As regards this clonotype: Mismatch with germline at one junction end may stem from a read error. The J gene is TRBJ2-5, the V gene TRBV6-1; D gene uncertain. CDR1 and CDR2 (germline): MNHNS, SASEGT. This CDR3 comprises 11 residues. CDR3 bases: TGTGCCAGCAGTATCCAAGGGACCCAGTACTTC. Residues: CASSIQGTQYF.

This clonotype was seen a few times. This sequence joins TRBV5-1 and TRBJ2-5; 9 bases match TRBD1. The V gene's germline CDR1 is SGHRS and CDR2 YFSETQ. With V trimmed by 2 bases and J by 4 bases, 3 bases remained unmatched. CDR3 length equals 14 residues. The DNA of the CDR3 is TGCGCCAGCAGCTTCGGACAGGGGAGAGAGACCCAGTACTTC. This sequence encodes CASSFGQGRETQYF.

V gene TRBV6-5 combines with J gene TRBJ2-7, with 7 bases that match TRBD2. The ends lost 7 bases at V and 6 bases at J; junction bases unmatched: 9. This CDR3 comprises 13 residues. The germline V gene encodes CDR1 MNHEY and CDR2 SVGAGI. CDR3 nucleotide sequence: TGTGCCAGCACACCGAGGCCGGGAGGCGAGCAGTACTTC. Residues: CASTPRPGGEQYF.

This clonotype turned up a few times. The chain combines TRBV11-3 with TRBJ1-1; D unresolved. CDR1 is SGHNT, CDR2 YENEEA, per germline. The CDR3 covers 14 residues. V lost 5 bases and J 0 bases, leaving 10 bases between the germline ends. CDR3 coding DNA: TGTGCCAGCAGCACCGACGGAATGAACACTGAAGCTTTCTTT. Protein sequence: CASSTDGMNTEAFF.

A few counts support this clonotype. The genes are TRBV29-1 and TRBJ1-2; 12 nucleotides match TRBD1. The CDR3 extends over 12 amino acids. The germline CDR1 and CDR2 sequences are SQVTM and ANQGSEA. V trimming: 8 bases; J trimming: 5 bases; junction bases outside the gene matches: 3. The CDR3 DNA reads TGCAGCTTGGGACAGGGGGCTTATGGCTACACCTTC. It encodes CSLGQGAYGYTF.

This clonotype was recorded many times. The chain is built from TRBV20-1 and TRBJ2-1, with D unclear. There are 15 residues in the CDR3. Germline assignment: CDR1 DFQATT and CDR2 SNEGSKA (reference sequence). V was cut by 1 base and J by 0 bases, with 10 bases left in between. As DNA, the CDR3 is TGCAGTGCTAGAGGGCCAGAAAGCTCCTACAATGAGCAGTTCTTC. Translated: CSARGPESSYNEQFF.

The chain couples TRBV29-1 to TRBJ1-2, with D tentatively TRBD1 (5 bases). CDR1 and CDR2 from the germline V gene are SQVTM and ANQGSEA. V gave up 6 bases and J gave up 6 bases, with 14 bases separating them. The length of the CDR3 is 12 residues. This chain's CDR3 is CSVEEGIDGYTF. DNA for the CDR3: TGCAGCGTCGAGGAGGGGATAGATGGCTACACCTTC.

This clonotype showed up just a few times. The genes are TRBV4-2 and TRBJ2-5; D ambiguous. Per the germline V gene, CDR1 is LGHNA and CDR2 is YNFKEQ. This CDR3 has 15 residues. The V and J ends lost 0 bases and 12 bases respectively, with 20 bases between them. This CDR3 reads CASSQDLRKPPWEYF. Here the CDR3 DNA reads TGTGCCAGCAGCCAAGATCTGAGGAAACCCCCGTGGGAGTACTTC.

The rearrangement links TRBV2 to TRBJ2-7; 10 nucleotides align to TRBD2. J lost 5 bases, V lost 6 bases, and 13 bases had no gene match. CDR1 and CDR2 from the germline V gene are SNHLY and FYNNEI. This CDR3 contains 16 residues. CDR3 in amino acids: CASRELPAGGPDEQYF. CDR3 bases: TGTGCCAGCAGAGAGTTACCAGCGGGAGGGCCGGACGAGCAGTACTTC.

The CDR3 DNA reads TGTGCCAGCTCACCAGACGGGACCGTGGGCCCCTATGGCTACACCTTC. This gives the protein CASSPDGTVGPYGYTF. The chain has TRBV18 and TRBJ1-2; D perhaps matches TRBD1 (5 bases). The CDR3 runs 16 residues. V dropped 2 bases and J dropped 4 bases, with 17 bases sitting between them. Germline V lookup: CDR1 KGHSH, CDR2 LQKENI.

The chain has TRBV27 and TRBJ2-7; 8 nucleotides match TRBD2. Per germline, CDR1 MNHEY and CDR2 SMNVEV (reference sequence). The V gene end was trimmed by 2 bases and the J gene end by 5 bases; junction bases not matched to a gene: 5. This CDR3 has 14 residues. This CDR3 is CASSLRVAGNEQYF. The CDR3 DNA is TGTGCCAGCAGTTTACGGGTAGCGGGAAACGAGCAGTACTTC.